This TCR beta chain was recovered during a study of molecular identifiers for immune sequencing clone quantification. Findings and caveats of the study: Even with 1 million or so naive cells present, spiked Jurkat TCR RNA from one cell was reportedly detectable.

Previously described methods and listed TCR primers produced bulk TCR libraries. TCRdb redid the calling of the PCR reads with MiXCR, one entry per CDR3 protein. The table records about 630,000 distinct CDR3 sequences, around 25% of them present only once. Naive CD8 T cells, phenotype CD8+CD4-CCR7+CD45RA+, were sorted. V shed 11 bases, J shed 7 bases, and the junction held 19 bases outside the gene matches. CDR1 SEHNR and CDR2 FQNEAQ come from the germline V gene (reference sequence). CDR3 length equals 15 residues. On this clonotype itself: Its antigen is still unknown.

The receptor was derived from a human donor in good health. Some libraries in this study had Jurkat cell RNA spiked in. The rearrangement uses TRBV7-9 and TRBJ1-1; 7 bases line up with TRBD1. The sample was naive CD8+ T cells from blood, with Jurkat cell RNA spiked in. Subset in this sample: FACS-sorted CD8+CD4-CCR7+CD45RA+ naive T cells. CDR3 coding DNA: TGTGCCCGCCGCCACAGCCAGGGGGGATTTGGTGAAGCTTTCTTT. Its translation is CARRHSQGGFGEAFF.